The source of this TCR beta chain is a study of blood T cell repertoires in COVID-19. Study context: The United States, Italy and Spain were the sources of the acute and convalescent COVID-19 samples. Sources were T cells, B-cell-depleted T cells, or PBMCs; the material itself was cDNA or gDNA.

Authors' analysis steps: It was from reference gene primer amplification that nucleated cell counts were estimated. The data were produced by immunoSEQ multiplex PCR, yet TCRdb's version contains in-frame clones alone and is incomplete. The D gene and trimming were derived from the DNA, and the V and J assignments and clone size from that table. The sample shows around 120,000 clones, around 80% of them seen only once. The germline CDR1 and CDR2 sequences are MGHRA and YSYEKL. Trimming cost V 4 bases and J 2 bases, with 16 bases left between them. This CDR3 contains 16 residues. The clonotype comes from a man between 65 and 85 years old with active or convalescent COVID-19. The chain employs TRBV4-1 and TRBJ2-3, with D perhaps matching TRBD2 (6 bases). Sequencing was performed on peripheral blood. CDR3 DNA sequence: TGCGCCAGCAGCCGGACGACAAGCGGGTCCACAGATACGCAGTATTTT. Protein sequence: CASSRTTSGSTDTQYF.